Detailed here is one TCR beta chain. Germline CDR1 and CDR2: LNHDA and SQIVND (reference sequence). The CDR3 loop spans 13 amino acids. V lost 11 bases and J lost 8; bases outside the gene matches: 10. This entry comes from a study of blood T cell repertoires in COVID-19. Those who participated ranged in age from about 18 to 89 years and resided in 20 to 30 US areas. Membership in each cohort depended on participant-reported clinical history. As originally analysed: Counts of nucleated cells, estimated from reference gene primer amplification, were obtained. The assay was immunoSEQ multiplex PCR, and TCRdb's table has in-frame clones only and misses some. D and trimming come from the DNA, and the V and J calls and clone size come from that table. The sample lists around 230,000 clones, about nine tenths occurring once.

The rearrangement links TRBV19 to TRBJ1-4; TRBD1 matches at 8 bases. The source of this sequence is a woman aged 25 to 39 with acute COVID-19. Sequenced material: PBMCs or T cells enriched from blood (not recorded which). DNA of the CDR3: TGTGCCTCCGACAGGGGACCGCGAGAAAAACTGTTTTTT. Encoded protein: CASDRGPREKLFF.